This TCR beta chain was recovered during a study of response to subunit inactivated influenza vaccine. TCRdb reprocessed the RT-PCR reads with MiXCR, giving one entry per CDR3 protein. Of some 550,000 distinct CDR3 sequences listed, 20% to 25% are singletons. This clonotype was seen more than once but under ten times. This CDR3 has 16 residues. The junction had 5 bases not matched to a gene; V was cut back by 5 bases and J by 2 bases. These data were also reused for a study on T cells expressing NK-cell markers. As that report states: What made the TCR beta cDNA was 5'RACE template switching with UMIs. Underlying the TCR beta repertoires were sorted CD3+CD56+NKG2C+, CD3+CD56+NKG2C- and CD3+CD56-NKG2C+ T cells. Leadership of the CD3+CD56-NKG2C+ fraction also belonged to these clonotypes in several donors.

The chain recombines TRBV12-3 or TRBV12-4 with TRBJ2-3; 12 bases align to TRBD2. This specimen was CD4+ T cells sorted from PBMCs, taken less than 13 days after vaccination. The sequence was collected from a man between 45 and 60 years old who received an inactivated influenza vaccine. CDR3 DNA: TGTGCCAGCAGTCTGACTAGCGGGGGCCTCACAGATACGCAGTATTTT. Its protein is CASSLTSGGLTDTQYF.